The T cell receptor beta chain described here comes from a study of glioma-infiltrating T cells after dendritic cell vaccination. As for the study in general: Treatment, given 2003 to 2012, was autologous tumor lysate-pulsed dendritic cell vaccination.

The immunoSEQ assay amplified TCRB CDR3 from up to 2 ug DNA. Here immunoSEQ multiplex PCR was the method, and the copy in TCRdb shows in-frame clones only, minus some. The sample shows tens of thousands of clones, roughly 84% of them seen only once. Time point of the sample: after dendritic cell vaccination, including at tumor progression/relapse. Per the germline V gene, CDR1 is GTSNPN and CDR2 is SVGIG (reference sequence). CDR3 length: 13 residues. The J segment lost 3 bases and the V segment lost 5 bases, leaving 5 bases of the junction unmatched. The rearrangement joins TRBV30 to TRBJ2-5; 8 bases are a match to TRBD1. The source material was blood, sampled after dendritic cell vaccination. This clonotype was sampled from a human donor with glioblastoma. The CDR3 sequence: CAWGGQGKETQYF. In nucleotides, the CDR3 is TGTGCCTGGGGCGGACAGGGCAAAGAGACCCAGTACTTC. The full variable domain, in which reference TRBV30 and TRBJ2-5 provide the parts outside the CDR3, is SQTIHQWPATLVQPVGSPLSLECTVEGTSNPNLYWYRQAAGRGLQLLFYSVGIGQISSEVPQNLSASRPQDRQFILSSKKLLLSDSGFYLCAWGGQGKETQYFGPGTRLLVL.